The clone carrying this T cell receptor (beta chain) was observed a single time. As yet, its antigen is unknown. The sample belongs to a study of T cell responses to AZD1222 COVID-19 vaccine. Across the study: Whether given at about 4 or about 12 weeks, second doses were pooled. Study-wide results and caveats: Per reports, nearly half of all spike-specific TCRs target regions that are unmutated in variants. Spike-specific TCR breadth and depth both grew after two AZD1222 doses. Among the donors, most were white British and more were female, and clonal diversity was possibly underestimated.

The germline V gene encodes CDR1 MNHEY and CDR2 SVGAGI. The CDR3 consists of 16 residues. V dropped 0 bases and J dropped 6 bases, with 14 bases sitting between them. Clones were read by immunoSEQ multiplex PCR, and TCRdb kept only the in-frame ones, dropping some. The sample includes 50,000 to 65,000 clones, around 90% of them seen just once. The V call is TRBV6-5, the J call TRBJ2-2, with D hard to call. Here the sequenced sample was peripheral blood, taken on day 0 of AZD1222 vaccination. The receptor comes from an adult in good health. CDR3 in DNA: TGTGCCAGCAGTTACTCCCGCTGGCTTTCCTCCGGGGAGCTGTTTTTT. Amino acids: CASSYSRWLSSGELFF.